This TCR beta chain was sequenced for a study of molecular identifiers for immune sequencing clone quantification. Study information: Four of five RNA aliquots from roughly 21,000 or 96,000 naive CD8 T cells were sequenced. Findings and limits, study-wide: Detectable among about a million naive cells, according to reports, was Jurkat TCR RNA spiked in from one cell.

Construction of naive CD8 libraries employed roughly 18,000 to 1,000,000 sorted cells together with 10%, 30% or 50% RNA. Sorting defined naive CD8 T cells as CD8+CD4-CCR7+CD45RA+. MiXCR was run by TCRdb on the PCR reads, yielding one entry per CDR3 protein. The sample includes some 35,000 distinct CDR3 sequences, roughly 19% of them seen just once. This clonotype has a count of ten or more. Its specificity is unknown. The TCR originated in a human donor in good health. Some libraries in this study had Jurkat cell RNA spiked in. The source material was naive CD8+ T cells from blood, with Jurkat cell RNA spiked in. Subset specified: FACS-sorted CD8+CD4-CCR7+CD45RA+ naive T cells.

Here the CDR3 DNA reads TGCAGTGCTAGAGACAGGGACGGCACAGATACGCAGTATTTT. Translated, it gives CSARDRDGTDTQYF. The J gene is TRBJ2-3, the V gene TRBV20-1, with D perhaps given as TRBD1 or TRBD2 (5 bases each). Trimming shortened V by 0 bases and J by 1 base, and 8 bases separated the two germline ends. The CDR3 is made up of 14 amino acids. Per the germline V gene, CDR1 is DFQATT and CDR2 is SNEGSKA (reference sequence).